Listed here are 13 T cell receptor beta chains from one sample, sequenced in a study of blood T cell repertoires in COVID-19. Using immunoSEQ multiplex PCR, the repertoire was profiled, and TCRdb retains in-frame clones only, with some absent. Of more than 250,000 clones in the sample, approximately 86% were seen once. Sequencing input: peripheral blood. These receptors were obtained from a woman in her thirties who had recovered from COVID-19.

The genes are TRBV30 and TRBJ1-2; unclear D gene. Germline V gene data show CDR1 as GTSNPN and CDR2 as SVGIG (reference sequence). CDR3 length equals 16 residues. With 0 bases removed from V and 0 bases from J, the gap between germline ends came to 14 bases. In DNA form, the CDR3 reads TGTGCCTGGAGTGTACCTGGAACAGAACCTAACTATGGCTACACCTTC. This sequence encodes CAWSVPGTEPNYGYTF.

The chain links TRBV7-2 to TRBJ1-6, with a tentative D call TRBD1 (5 bases). From germline, CDR1 is SGHTA and CDR2 FQGNSA. Trimming removed 1 base from V and 10 bases from J, with 14 bases in between. The CDR3 sequence is 15 residues long. The CDR3 region is CASSLGSGGSSPLHF. The CDR3 DNA is TGTGCCAGCAGCTTAGGAAGCGGGGGGAGCTCACCCCTCCACTTT.

V usage is TRBV4-1 and J usage is TRBJ2-2; TRBD1 matches at 9 bases. V lost 0 bases and J lost 5; bases outside the gene matches: 13. The CDR3 has 19 residues. Germline lookup yields CDR1 MGHRA and CDR2 YSYEKL. The CDR3 loop is CASSQDRGATGGYTGELFF. The CDR3, as DNA: TGCGCCAGCAGCCAAGATCGAGGGGCGACAGGGGGTTATACCGGGGAGCTGTTTTTT.

The J gene is TRBJ2-7, the V gene TRBV18, with a weak D call TRBD2 (6 bases). Trimming took off 3 bases at V and 6 bases at J, with 12 bases between the two ends. The CDR3 loop spans 13 amino acids. The germline gives CDR1 KGHSH, CDR2 LQKENI. The CDR3 DNA reads as TGTGCCAGCTCACCGGAGAGGGGAGGCGAGCAGTACTTC. Protein product: CASSPERGGEQYF. The whole variable domain, remainder taken from reference TRBV18 and TRBJ2-7, is NAGVMQNPRHLVRRRGQEARLRCSPMKGHSHVYWYRQLPEEGLKFMVYLQKENIIDESGMPKERFSAEFPKEGPSILRIQQVVRGDSAAYFCASSPERGGEQYFGPGTRLTVT.

This clone appeared a single time. The V gene is TRBV24-1, the J gene TRBJ2-1; 9 bases map to TRBD2. This CDR3 comprises 16 residues. V was clipped by 3 bases and J by 7 bases; unmatched bases: 9. In germline, CDR1 is KGHDR, CDR2 SFDVKD. CDR3 sequence: CATSDRLAGPRNEQFF. CDR3 nucleotides: TGTGCCACCAGTGATCGTCTAGCGGGACCTAGAAATGAGCAGTTCTTC.

This clone appeared many times. The chain joins TRBV25-1 to TRBJ2-3; a weak D match, TRBD1 (6 bases). The V end lost 6 bases, the J end lost 7 bases, and 20 bases lay between the germline ends. CDR3 size: 15 residues. Germline values: CDR1 MGHDK, CDR2 SYGVNS. The DNA for the CDR3 is TGTGCCAGCAGCGACCCCGGGACACCGGTTAATACGCAGTATTTT. Translation gives CASSDPGTPVNTQYF.

The V call is TRBV6-6, the J call TRBJ1-2; tentative D call: TRBD1 (6 bases). V was pared by 0 bases and J by 2 bases, with 10 bases between. CDR1 MNHNY and CDR2 SVGAGI come from the germline V gene (reference sequence). The CDR3 is 15 amino acids. The CDR3 loop reads CASSYSQTGNYGYTF. The CDR3, as DNA: TGTGCCAGCAGTTACTCACAGACAGGAAACTATGGCTACACCTTC.

In this sample, this clone turned up once. This chain uses TRBV5-5 with TRBJ1-5, with a tentative D call TRBD1 (5 bases). The germline V and J ends were trimmed by 1 base and 7 bases, with 12 bases remaining between them. CDR1 is SGHKS, CDR2 YYEKEE, per germline (reference sequence). The CDR3 extends over 14 amino acids. CDR3 protein: CASSLISGSQPQHF. CDR3 DNA sequence: TGTGCCAGCAGCTTGATATCAGGGTCCCAGCCCCAGCATTTT.

This clone was recorded only once. V usage is TRBV5-4 and J usage is TRBJ2-7; TRBD2 aligns across 7 bases. Germline V CDR1 and CDR2: SGHNT, YYREEE (reference sequence). The CDR3 consists of 15 residues. V dropped 1 base and J dropped 3; count of bases not matched to a gene: 7. CDR3 DNA: TGTGCCAGCAGCTTGTCTCGCGGGGGAGACTACGAGCAGTACTTC. Its protein product is CASSLSRGGDYEQYF.

The chain is built from TRBV30 and TRBJ1-6, with 9 bases matching TRBD1. The ends lost 4 bases at V and 9 bases at J; junction bases unmatched: 4. The germline V gene encodes CDR1 GTSNPN and CDR2 SVGIG (reference sequence). The length of the CDR3 is 13 residues. The CDR3 protein is CAWKGTGISPLHF. In nucleotides, the CDR3 is TGTGCCTGGAAGGGGACAGGGATTTCACCCCTCCACTTT. The entire variable domain, with the rest obtained from reference TRBV30 and TRBJ1-6, is as follows: SQTIHQWPATLVQPVGSPLSLECTVEGTSNPNLYWYRQAAGRGLQLLFYSVGIGQISSEVPQNLSASRPQDRQFILSSKKLLLSDSGFYLCAWKGTGISPLHFGNGTRLTVT.

Details on this clone: The same CDR3 can be traced to other DNA sequences in this sample. This rearrangement joins TRBV18 to TRBJ1-1; 9 bases agree with TRBD1. Germline V lookup: CDR1 KGHSH, CDR2 LQKENI. CDR3 length equals 14 residues. With V trimmed by 3 bases and J by 5 bases, 4 bases remained unmatched. The CDR3 DNA sequence: TGTGCCAGCTCACCCGGACAGGGGACAACTGAAGCTTTCTTT. Amino acid sequence: CASSPGQGTTEAFF.

This rearrangement joins TRBV6-2 or TRBV6-3 to TRBJ2-2; TRBD2 matches at 11 bases. The CDR3 covers 17 residues. V lost 1 base, J lost 3 bases, and 4 bases stayed unmatched. CDR1 and CDR2 from the germline V gene are MNHEY and SVGEGT. In DNA form, the CDR3 reads TGTGCCAGCAGTTACTTCACTAGCGGGAGTGACACCGGGGAGCTGTTTTTT. Its translation: CASSYFTSGSDTGELFF.

The chain uses TRBV19 and TRBJ1-2; a possible D gene is TRBD1 (6 bases). Trimming shortened V by 5 bases and J by 8 bases, and 15 bases separated the two germline ends. Germline V CDR1 and CDR2: LNHDA, SQIVND (reference sequence). The CDR3 runs 13 residues. The DNA for the CDR3 is TGTGCCAGTAGTGGGACATCGGTGGGGGGCTACACCTTC. Translation gives CASSGTSVGGYTF.